Listed here are 24 T cell receptor beta chains from one sample, sequenced in a study of T-cell reconstitution after alpha-beta-depleted transplantation in children. Molecular barcoding with unique molecular identifiers was used for the TCRbeta library. TCRdb re-called the PCR reads with MiXCR, one entry per CDR3 protein. This repertoire shows around 680,000 distinct CDR3 sequences, 16% found once; its top ten account for under 1.2%. The sequences come from PBMCs from the stem cell graft donor, collected from the stem cell graft. These receptor sequences come from a human donor who donated a stem cell graft to a child with acute myeloid leukemia.

This clonotype was recorded many times. This sequence joins TRBV20-1 and TRBJ2-7; D is uncertain. Trimming left V 1 base short and J 6 bases short, with 7 bases between. From germline, CDR1 is DFQATT and CDR2 SNEGSKA (reference sequence). This CDR3 is 11 amino acids long. CDR3 nucleotides: TGCAGTGCTAGAGCCAAAGGCGAGCAGTACTTC. As protein: CSARAKGEQYF.

The rearrangement uses TRBV6-5 and TRBJ2-5, with D tentatively TRBD1 (6 bases). The CDR3 covers 15 residues. Germline values: CDR1 MNHEY, CDR2 SVGAGI. V shed 2 bases and J shed 4 bases, with 14 bases lying between them. This chain's CDR3 is CASSYALQGIETQYF. In DNA form, the CDR3 reads TGTGCCAGCAGTTACGCCCTGCAGGGGATAGAGACCCAGTACTTC.

This clonotype has ten or more counts. The rearrangement links TRBV20-1 to TRBJ2-4; TRBD2 is a possible D gene (7 bases). The CDR3 is 16 amino acids. Deletions cut 2 bases from V and 3 bases from J, with 17 bases between. Germline V lookup: CDR1 DFQATT, CDR2 SNEGSKA (reference sequence). CDR3 amino acids: CSARIGGQRLKNIQYF. CDR3 DNA sequence: TGCAGTGCTAGAATCGGGGGGCAAAGACTCAAAAACATTCAGTACTTC.

V usage is TRBV5-1 and J usage is TRBJ2-3; D is unresolved. Germline CDR1 SGHRS, CDR2 YFSETQ. Trimming shortened V by 0 bases and J by 2 bases, and 13 bases separated the two germline ends. The CDR3 totals 16 residues. CDR3 sequence reads: CASSLGQVAPTDTQYF. In DNA form, the CDR3 reads TGCGCCAGCAGCTTGGGACAAGTAGCTCCCACAGATACGCAGTATTTT.

DNA of the CDR3: TGTGCCACGGCAGAGGCTAGAAACACCGGGGAGCTGTTTTTT. This sequence encodes CATAEARNTGELFF. This sequence joins TRBV15 and TRBJ2-2; D gene ambiguous. CDR1 is LNHNV, CDR2 YYDKDF, per germline (reference sequence). The V end was cut by 9 bases, the J end by 2 bases, with 13 bases between. CDR3 length: 14 amino acids.

This clonotype has at least ten counts. The gene calls are TRBV7-2 and TRBJ1-2; perhaps TRBD1 as D (5 bases). The CDR3 sequence is 14 residues long. Germline CDR1 reads SGHTA; CDR2 reads FQGNSA. Trimming stripped 5 bases from V and 3 bases from J, with 13 bases between. The CDR3 DNA reads TGTGCCAGCAGCCGGGGTGGGGGTCACTATGGCTACACCTTC. Its protein product is CASSRGGGHYGYTF.

This clonotype was counted at least ten times. V and J are TRBV20-1 and TRBJ1-2; perhaps TRBD1 as D (5 bases). This CDR3 is 12 amino acids long. Germline V gene sequence: CDR1 DFQATT, CDR2 SNEGSKA (reference sequence). V lost 3 bases, J lost 2 bases, and 7 bases lay in between. CDR3 loop: CSASRQNYGYTF. For the CDR3, the DNA is TGCAGTGCTAGCCGACAGAACTATGGCTACACCTTC.

The chain uses TRBV7-9 and TRBJ2-3, with 7 nucleotides matching TRBD2. The junction had 0 bases not matched to a gene; V was cut back by 5 bases and J by 4 bases. This CDR3 region has 12 residues. The germline V gene encodes CDR1 SEHNR and CDR2 FQNEAQ (reference sequence). The CDR3 nucleotides are TGTGCCAGCAGCCGGGAGGCAGATACGCAGTATTTT. Translated, it gives CASSREADTQYF.

This clonotype was counted between two and nine times. The V call is TRBV5-1, the J call TRBJ2-1, with 11 bases fitting TRBD2. Germline V CDR1 and CDR2: SGHRS, YFSETQ. This CDR3 has 17 amino acids. V shed 0 bases, J shed 3 bases, and the junction held 5 bases outside the gene matches. The CDR3, as DNA: TGCGCCAGCAGCTTGGGACTAGCGGGACATCGCTACAATGAGCAGTTCTTC. It is translated as CASSLGLAGHRYNEQFF.

This clonotype was seen a few times. J is TRBJ2-1 and V is TRBV7-8, with D possibly TRBD2 on 6 matching bases. CDR1 and CDR2 from the germline V gene are SGHVS and FQNEAQ. The CDR3 runs 15 residues. With 6 bases removed from V and 3 bases from J, the gap between germline ends came to 15 bases. The CDR3 DNA reads TGTGCCAGCAGGGGAACGGCGGGAAACTACAATGAGCAGTTCTTC. It codes for CASRGTAGNYNEQFF.

This clonotype has a count of ten or more. This CDR3 reads CASSQGGTSNHEQFF. In DNA, the CDR3 is TGTGCCAGCTCCCAAGGGGGGACTAGTAACCATGAGCAGTTCTTC. The V call is TRBV7-7, the J call TRBJ2-1; the match to TRBD2 covers 8 bases. J lost 8 bases, V lost 8 bases, and 14 bases had no gene match. The CDR3 sequence is 15 residues long. Germline CDR1 SSHAT, CDR2 FNYEAQ (reference sequence).

The chain employs TRBV5-4 and TRBJ2-3; 7 bases are shared with TRBD2. V lost 4 bases to trimming and J lost 3 bases; unmatched junction nucleotides: 14. From germline, CDR1 is SGHNT and CDR2 YYREEE (reference sequence). This CDR3 has 17 amino acids. The CDR3, as DNA: TGTGCCAGCAGCCCTCGAGGAGCGGGGATCGAGACAGATACGCAGTATTTT. Its translation: CASSPRGAGIETDTQYF.

The chain has TRBV6-2 or TRBV6-3 and TRBJ2-2; D is uncertain. The germline V and J ends were trimmed by 5 bases and 1 base, with 8 bases remaining between them. CDR1 MNHEY and CDR2 SVGEGT come from the germline V gene. CDR3 length: 14 amino acids. Here the CDR3 reads CASSASLNTGELFF. The CDR3, as DNA: TGTGCCAGCAGTGCATCCCTGAACACCGGGGAGCTGTTTTTT.

There are a few counts of this clonotype. The V gene is TRBV20-1, the J gene TRBJ2-3; D is possibly TRBD2 (6 bases). The germline CDR1 and CDR2 sequences are DFQATT and SNEGSKA (reference sequence). This CDR3 is built from 16 residues. Between the trimmed V and J ends, which lost 5 bases and 2 bases, there was a span of 20 bases. The CDR3 DNA reads TGCAGTGCTCAAAACTGGGGGGTCGGGTCCACAGATACGCAGTATTTT. It encodes CSAQNWGVGSTDTQYF.

This clonotype was picked up many times. The chain recombines TRBV10-3 with TRBJ1-1, with D perhaps TRBD1 (6 bases). CDR1 is ENHRY, CDR2 SYGVKD, per germline. The CDR3 covers 14 residues. The germline V and J ends were trimmed by 6 bases and 5 bases, with 16 bases remaining between them. The CDR3 loop reads CAISSTGKGTEAFF. The CDR3 DNA follows: TGTGCCATCAGCTCTACAGGGAAAGGAACTGAAGCTTTCTTT.

This clonotype was counted ten times or more. V usage is TRBV20-1 and J usage is TRBJ1-1; 12 bases agree with TRBD1. In germline, CDR1 is DFQATT, CDR2 SNEGSKA (reference sequence). The CDR3 extends over 12 amino acids. V shed 7 bases and J 8 bases; nucleotides not matched to a gene: 5. The CDR3 loop reads CSVGTGGPEAFF. The CDR3 nucleotides are TGCAGTGTGGGGACAGGGGGCCCCGAAGCTTTCTTT.

This clonotype has ten or more counts. For the CDR3, the DNA is TGCAGCGGGCTGGCGAGGGCCCAAGAGACCCAGTACTTC. It encodes CSGLARAQETQYF. This chain uses TRBV29-1 with TRBJ2-5; maybe TRBD2 (5 bases). Germline values: CDR1 SQVTM, CDR2 ANQGSEA. The V end lost 7 bases, the J end lost 1 base, and 13 bases lay between the germline ends. The CDR3 covers 13 residues.

This chain uses TRBV7-2 with TRBJ2-5; 7 bases match TRBD2. Germline assignment: CDR1 SGHTA and CDR2 FQGNSA. The CDR3 is 14 residues long. Trimming took 5 bases from V and 4 from J; bases not matched to a gene: 7. CDR3 amino acids: CASSRLAVGETQYF. The CDR3 region has the DNA TGTGCCAGCAGCCGACTAGCCGTAGGAGAGACCCAGTACTTC. Supplemented by reference TRBV7-2 and TRBJ2-5, the full variable domain reads GAGVSQSPSNKVTEKGKDVELRCDPISGHTALYWYRQSLGQGLEFLIYFQGNSAPDKSGLPSDRFSAERTGGSVSTLTIQRTQQEDSAVYLCASSRLAVGETQYFGPGTRLLVL.

The chain carries TRBV10-1 and TRBJ1-5; maybe TRBD1 (5 bases). The germline V gene has CDR1 WNHNN and CDR2 SYGVQD (reference sequence). V gave up 4 bases and J gave up 7 bases, with 11 bases separating them. The length of the CDR3 is 13 residues. The CDR3 nucleotides are TGCGCCAGCAGTGCGCCAGGGAACCAGCCCCAGCATTTT. This sequence encodes CASSAPGNQPQHF.

This clonotype has more than one count but fewer than ten. The chain has TRBV6-5 and TRBJ1-1; D is perhaps TRBD1 (6 bases). Germline CDR1 reads MNHEY; CDR2 reads SVGAGI. The CDR3 spans 15 residues. V was cut by 0 bases and J by 0 bases, with 8 bases left in between. CDR3 nucleotides: TGTGCCAGCAGTTACTCTCAGGGGCTGAACACTGAAGCTTTCTTT. This codes for CASSYSQGLNTEAFF.

This rearrangement joins TRBV24-1 to TRBJ2-5; D may be TRBD1 or TRBD2 (5 bases each). Germline CDR1 reads KGHDR; CDR2 reads SFDVKD. V gave up 4 bases and J gave up 1 base, with 9 bases separating them. The CDR3 totals 14 residues. The CDR3 here is CATSEAGAQETQYF. For the CDR3, the DNA is TGTGCCACCAGTGAGGCCGGGGCCCAAGAGACCCAGTACTTC.

The chain joins TRBV7-2 to TRBJ2-3, with D hard to call. The CDR3 extends over 14 amino acids. V shed 1 base and J shed 3 bases, with 8 bases lying between them. Germline V gene lookup returns CDR1 SGHTA and CDR2 FQGNSA. This CDR3 reads CASSLDQRTDTQYF. The CDR3 nucleotides read TGTGCCAGCAGCTTAGACCAGAGGACAGATACGCAGTATTTT.

This clonotype was recorded at least ten times. This chain connects TRBV29-1 to TRBJ2-2; D is undetermined. The V gene's germline CDR1 is SQVTM and CDR2 ANQGSEA. This CDR3 spans 15 amino acids. V lost 6 bases to trimming and J lost 3 bases, with 17 bases between them. The CDR3 is CSVPGPPRDTGELFF. CDR3 DNA sequence: TGCAGCGTGCCGGGCCCTCCTCGGGACACCGGGGAGCTGTTTTTT.

This clonotype turned up a few times. The genes are TRBV9 and TRBJ2-7; D perhaps matches TRBD1 (6 bases). Trimming stripped 4 bases from V and 3 bases from J, with 14 bases between. This CDR3 is built from 14 residues. The germline CDR1 and CDR2 sequences are SGDLS and YYNGEE. CDR3 residues: CASSMMTGDYEQYF. The CDR3 coding sequence is TGTGCCAGCAGCATGATGACAGGAGACTACGAGCAGTACTTC. The full variable domain, in which reference TRBV9 and TRBJ2-7 provide the parts outside the CDR3, is DSGVTQTPKHLITATGQRVTLRCSPRSGDLSVYWYQQSLDQGLQFLIQYYNGEERAKGNILERFSAQQFPDLHSELNLSSLELGDSALYFCASSMMTGDYEQYFGPGTRLTVT.